The 10 T cell receptor beta chains below were found in one sample sequenced in a study of beta chain features in type 1 diabetes. Notes on the study in general: Moderately but significantly shorter TCRB CDR3s were found in Type 1 diabetes patients in all four CD4+ subsets.

As every portion of the isolated RNA was reverse transcribed, the sequencing read expressed TCRB transcripts. Using immunoSEQ multiplex PCR, the repertoire was profiled, and TCRdb retains in-frame clones only, with some absent. The sample consists of over 40,000 clones, approximately 61% of them appearing once. The antigens for these receptors are not known. The sequencing input was Tregs from blood. The receptors were gathered from a man aged 30 to 39 with type 1 diabetes. Some clones in this sample may be carry-over from other donors' samples.

This clone appeared a single time. DNA of the CDR3: TGCGCCAGCAGCCAAGGGTGGGGGAGGATGAACACTGAAGCTTTCTTT. Its protein is CASSQGWGRMNTEAFF. V is TRBV4-3 and J is TRBJ1-1; possibly TRBD1 for D (5 bases). Trimming stripped 1 base from V and 0 bases from J, with 12 bases between. CDR1 is LGHNA, CDR2 YSLEER, per germline. The CDR3 runs to 16 residues.

The rearrangement links TRBV9 to TRBJ1-1, with a tentative D call TRBD1 (5 bases). Germline CDR1 and CDR2: SGDLS and YYNGEE. V lost 1 base to trimming and J lost 11 bases, with 18 bases between them. This CDR3 spans 14 amino acids. The chain's CDR3 is CASSVIPRGSVAFF. In nucleotides, the CDR3 is TGTGCCAGCAGCGTAATCCCGCGGGGCTCCGTGGCTTTCTTT.

V and J are TRBV6-1 and TRBJ1-5; D gene uncertain. Germline-derived CDR1 and CDR2 are MNHNS and SASEGT. This CDR3 comprises 14 residues. Between the trimmed V and J ends, which lost 0 bases and 11 bases, there was a span of 14 bases. CDR3 DNA: TGTGCCAGCAGTGAAGCCCGATCCAGAGGGACCCAGCATTTT. This sequence encodes CASSEARSRGTQHF.

This clone was recorded a few times. V usage is TRBV2 and J usage is TRBJ2-1; TRBD2 matches at 7 bases. V dropped 3 bases and J dropped 2; count of bases not matched to a gene: 4. Germline-derived CDR1 and CDR2 are SNHLY and FYNNEI. The CDR3 extends over 15 amino acids. This CDR3 is CASSDGRGAYNEQFF. The DNA of the CDR3 is TGTGCCAGCAGTGATGGTCGGGGGGCCTACAATGAGCAGTTCTTC. Based on the CDR3 plus reference TRBV2 and TRBJ2-1, the full variable domain is EPEVTQTPSHQVTQMGQEVILRCVPISNHLYFYWYRQILGQKVEFLVSFYNNEISEKSEIFDDQFSVERPDGSNFTLKIRSTKLEDSAMYFCASSDGRGAYNEQFFGPGTRLTVL.

This clone was seen a handful of times. The chain has TRBV19 and TRBJ2-2; D is unclear. Germline V lookup: CDR1 LNHDA, CDR2 SQIVND (reference sequence). Between the trimmed V and J ends, which lost 4 bases and 2 bases, there was a span of 14 bases. This CDR3 has 16 residues. The CDR3 nucleotides read TGTGCCAGTAGTAGAGTCATCGGAGTTAACACCGGGGAGCTGTTTTTT. This sequence encodes CASSRVIGVNTGELFF.

This clone appeared a single time. V usage is TRBV7-9 and J usage is TRBJ2-7; D is undetermined. The CDR3 runs 13 residues. Germline V gene lookup returns CDR1 SEHNR and CDR2 FQNEAQ (reference sequence). V was trimmed by 5 bases and J by 1 base, leaving 9 bases between them. The CDR3 sequence: CASSRDFSYEQYF. In DNA, the CDR3 is TGTGCCAGCAGCCGCGACTTTTCCTACGAGCAGTACTTC.

The chain combines TRBV2 with TRBJ1-5, with 8 bases matching TRBD1. Germline V lookup: CDR1 SNHLY, CDR2 FYNNEI. Losses at the gene ends were 2 bases for V and 5 bases for J; bases not matched to a gene: 2. The CDR3 contains 14 residues. Written as DNA, the CDR3 is TGTGCCAGCAGTGAACAGGGGGCATATCAGCCCCAGCATTTT. It is translated as CASSEQGAYQPQHF.

J is TRBJ2-1 and V is TRBV10-2; D perhaps matches TRBD1 (6 bases). Germline CDR1 is WSHSY and CDR2 is SAAADI. The ends were cut back, 9 bases at V and 6 bases at J, with 9 bases in the middle. The CDR3 consists of 11 residues. CDR3 in amino acids: CARIQGNEQFF. DNA of the CDR3: TGCGCCAGGATACAGGGCAATGAGCAGTTCTTC.

The chain employs TRBV5-1 and TRBJ2-2; D not certain. Per the germline V gene, CDR1 is SGHRS and CDR2 is YFSETQ. CDR3 length: 13 amino acids. Deletions cut 8 bases from V and 8 bases from J, with 16 bases between. The CDR3 sequence: CASTVVERGELFF. In DNA, the CDR3 is TGCGCCAGTACCGTCGTGGAGCGAGGGGAGCTGTTTTTT.

This sequence joins TRBV5-1 and TRBJ1-2, with unresolved D. CDR1 is SGHRS and CDR2 is YFSETQ in the germline V gene. V dropped 0 bases and J dropped 3 bases, with 12 bases sitting between them. The CDR3 consists of 15 residues. CDR3 sequence: CASSLVSRRDYGYTF. The DNA of the CDR3 is TGCGCCAGCAGCTTGGTTAGCCGGAGGGACTATGGCTACACCTTC.